Listed below are T cell receptor beta chains from one sample, sequenced in a study of blood T cell repertoires in COVID-19. The repertoire was sequenced with immunoSEQ multiplex PCR; TCRdb's copy has only in-frame clones and lacks some. The sample consists of 200,000 to 250,000 clones, more than 65% of them appearing once. Sample: peripheral blood. These receptors originate from a human donor in a cohort sampled during active COVID-19. Each CDR3 is given with its conserved first and last residue. A D gene is named only where the DNA matches it firmly. A row's size may be missing; if present it is once, few, many or a size class.

J: TRBJ2-7; size: -; V: TRBV24-1; D: TRBD1; CDR3: CATSDTGGYEQYF; DNA: TGTGCCACCAGTGACACAGGGGGCTACGAGCAGTACTTC
J: TRBJ2-7; size: -; V: TRBV18; D: TRBD2; CDR3: CASSRGLAQTYEQYF; DNA: TGTGCCAGCTCAAGGGGACTAGCCCAGACCTACGAGCAGTACTTC
J: TRBJ2-3; size: -; V: TRBV27; D: TRBD2; CDR3: CASSLFRGEKTDTQYF; DNA: TGTGCCAGCAGTTTATTCCGGGGGGAAAAGACAGATACGCAGTATTTT
J: TRBJ2-2; size: -; V: TRBV5-1; D: -; CDR3: CASSPQGKANTGELFF; DNA: TGCGCCAGCAGCCCGCAGGGCAAAGCGAACACCGGGGAGCTGTTTTTT
J: TRBJ1-2; size: few; V: TRBV12-3/TRBV12-4; D: -; CDR3: CASSPSRRGYTF; DNA: TGTGCCAGCAGCCCCTCTAGGAGGGGCTACACCTTC
J: TRBJ2-5; size: -; V: TRBV5-1; D: -; CDR3: CASRDSKETQYF; DNA: TGCGCCAGCAGGGACAGCAAAGAGACCCAGTACTTC
J: TRBJ2-7; size: -; V: TRBV25-1; D: TRBD2; CDR3: CASSSPRAGPSTYEQYF; DNA: TGTGCCAGCAGTTCCCCAAGAGCGGGACCTTCAACCTACGAGCAGTACTTC
J: TRBJ2-7; size: -; V: TRBV27; D: TRBD2; CDR3: CASSPRLAASYEQYF; DNA: TGTGCCAGCAGTCCCAGACTAGCGGCCTCCTACGAGCAGTACTTC
J: TRBJ2-7; size: -; V: TRBV5-1; D: -; CDR3: CASSPTPSSYEQYF; DNA: TGCGCCAGCAGCCCCACCCCGAGCTCCTACGAGCAGTACTTC
J: TRBJ2-7; size: -; V: TRBV4-1; D: TRBD2; CDR3: CASSQSPRKRDSYEQYF; DNA: TGCGCCAGCAGCCAATCCCCCCGAAAGCGGGACTCCTACGAGCAGTACTTC
J: TRBJ1-4; size: -; V: TRBV24-1; D: TRBD1; CDR3: CAFRRGTGVEKLFF; DNA: TGTGCCTTTCGGCGGGGGACAGGGGTTGAAAAACTGTTTTTT
J: TRBJ2-7; size: -; V: TRBV27; D: TRBD1; CDR3: CASSPSTGALSYEQYF; DNA: TGTGCCAGCAGTCCCTCCACAGGGGCCCTCTCCTACGAGCAGTACTTC
J: TRBJ2-6; size: -; V: TRBV5-1; D: -; CDR3: CASQEIFSGANVLTF; DNA: TGCGCCAGTCAAGAGATTTTCTCTGGGGCCAACGTCCTGACTTTC
J: TRBJ2-4; size: -; V: TRBV7-8; D: TRBD2; CDR3: CASSYGLEPQNIQYF; DNA: TGTGCCAGCAGCTATGGACTAGAGCCCCAAAACATTCAGTACTTC
J: TRBJ2-1; size: -; V: TRBV5-4; D: TRBD2; CDR3: CASSSEASGGRYNEQFF; DNA: TGTGCCAGCAGCTCAGAAGCTAGCGGGGGCAGATACAATGAGCAGTTCTTC
J: TRBJ2-1; size: -; V: TRBV7-9; D: -; CDR3: CASSSPHRAYNEQFF; DNA: TGTGCCAGCAGCTCCCCGCACAGAGCCTACAATGAGCAGTTCTTC
J: TRBJ1-2; size: -; V: TRBV5-1; D: -; CDR3: CASSWDNHGYTF; DNA: TGCGCCAGCAGCTGGGACAATCATGGCTACACCTTC
J: TRBJ2-4; size: -; V: TRBV10-2; D: TRBD1; CDR3: CASSAGQGSRPYF; DNA: TGCGCCAGCAGTGCGGGACAGGGTTCCCGGCCATACTTC
J: TRBJ1-1; size: -; V: TRBV7-9; D: TRBD1; CDR3: CASSLPDRETNTEAFF; DNA: TGTGCCAGCAGCTTACCTGACAGGGAAACTAACACTGAAGCTTTCTTT
J: TRBJ2-5; size: -; V: TRBV27; D: -; CDR3: CASSRLVSGQETQYF; DNA: TGTGCCAGCAGCCGACTAGTTTCTGGGCAAGAGACCCAGTACTTC
J: TRBJ1-2; size: few; V: TRBV5-4; D: TRBD1; CDR3: CASSPGQGYSYGYTF; DNA: TGTGCCAGCAGCCCCGGACAGGGGTATTCCTATGGCTACACCTTC
J: TRBJ1-5; size: few; V: TRBV7-2; D: -; CDR3: CASSFNGQPNQPQHF; DNA: TGTGCCAGCAGCTTCAACGGACAGCCAAATCAGCCCCAGCATTTT
J: TRBJ1-5; size: -; V: TRBV7-6; D: TRBD1; CDR3: CASRFPGQGAEGNQPQHF; DNA: TGTGCCAGCAGATTCCCGGGACAGGGGGCGGAGGGCAATCAGCCCCAGCATTTT
J: TRBJ2-2; size: -; V: TRBV5-1; D: -; CDR3: CASSLVPSQGDTGELFF; DNA: TGCGCCAGCAGCTTGGTTCCCTCCCAAGGGGACACCGGGGAGCTGTTTTTT
J: TRBJ2-7; size: once; V: TRBV6-5; D: -; CDR3: CASRGEQGGSPEQYF; DNA: TGTGCCAGCAGGGGGGAACAGGGTGGCTCCCCCGAGCAGTACTTC
J: TRBJ2-2; size: -; V: TRBV18; D: TRBD2; CDR3: CASSPRRTSGRGTGELFF; DNA: TGTGCCAGCTCACCACGGAGGACTAGCGGGAGGGGAACCGGGGAGCTGTTTTTT
J: TRBJ2-7; size: -; V: TRBV28; D: TRBD2; CDR3: CASSGTSGRFYEQYF; DNA: TGTGCCAGCAGCGGGACTAGCGGGAGGTTCTACGAGCAGTACTTC
J: TRBJ2-7; size: -; V: TRBV7-2; D: TRBD1; CDR3: CASSMGQASYEQYF; DNA: TGTGCCAGCAGCATGGGACAGGCCTCCTACGAGCAGTACTTC
J: TRBJ2-3; size: -; V: TRBV6-4; D: -; CDR3: CASSESEHEDTQYF; DNA: TGTGCCAGCAGTGAGTCAGAACATGAAGATACGCAGTATTTT
J: TRBJ2-1; size: -; V: TRBV14; D: TRBD2; CDR3: CASSQGSGNSYNEQFF; DNA: TGTGCCAGCAGCCAAGGAAGCGGGAACTCCTACAATGAGCAGTTCTTC
J: TRBJ2-2; size: once; V: TRBV5-1; D: -; CDR3: CASSLRDLQGHTGELFF; DNA: TGCGCCAGCAGCTTAAGAGATCTACAGGGTCACACCGGGGAGCTGTTTTTT
J: TRBJ2-7; size: -; V: TRBV10-1; D: -; CDR3: CASSDAYEQYF; DNA: TGCGCCAGCAGTGACGCCTACGAGCAGTACTTC
J: TRBJ2-4; size: -; V: TRBV28; D: -; CDR3: CASSLLLPENIQYF; DNA: TGTGCCAGCAGTTTACTCCTTCCAGAAAACATTCAGTACTTC
J: TRBJ2-4; size: -; V: TRBV6-5; D: -; CDR3: CATLPGHRNIQYF; DNA: TGTGCCACCCTTCCGGGACACAGAAACATTCAGTACTTC
J: TRBJ2-1; size: -; V: TRBV6-6; D: -; CDR3: CASSYSLANEQFF; DNA: TGTGCCAGCAGTTACTCGCTAGCCAATGAGCAGTTCTTC
J: TRBJ2-5; size: -; V: TRBV7-9; D: -; CDR3: CASSASYTGFQETQYF; DNA: TGTGCCAGCAGCGCATCGTATACAGGGTTTCAAGAGACCCAGTACTTC
J: TRBJ2-7; size: -; V: TRBV7-2; D: TRBD2; CDR3: CASSLEASGRYEQYF; DNA: TGTGCCAGCAGCTTAGAGGCTAGCGGACGCTACGAGCAGTACTTC
J: TRBJ2-7; size: once; V: TRBV18; D: -; CDR3: CASSPRSSAYEQYF; DNA: TGTGCCAGCTCACCACGGTCTAGCGCCTACGAGCAGTACTTC
J: TRBJ2-5; size: -; V: TRBV3-1/TRBV3-2; D: TRBD2; CDR3: CASSQGTSDVGETQYF; DNA: TGTGCCAGCAGCCAAGGGACTAGCGATGTCGGGGAGACCCAGTACTTC
J: TRBJ2-4; size: -; V: TRBV3-1/TRBV3-2; D: -; CDR3: CASSRPLGPSKNIQYF; DNA: TGTGCCAGCAGCCGACCCCTGGGCCCCTCCAAAAACATTCAGTACTTC
J: TRBJ2-7; size: -; V: TRBV5-5; D: -; CDR3: CASSLEPAEPYEQYF; DNA: TGTGCCAGCAGTCTTGAACCGGCGGAGCCTTACGAGCAGTACTTC